Listed below are T cell receptor beta chains from one sample, sequenced in a study of shared clonotypes between healthy human individuals. The data were produced by immunoSEQ multiplex PCR, yet TCRdb's version contains in-frame clones alone and is incomplete. The sample records roughly 1.4 million clones, approximately 98.5% being singletons. The specimen was naive CD4+ T cells sorted from blood. Every receptor here comes from a man aged 25-45 years in good health. Both conserved end residues are part of each CDR3. D genes are given only for firm matches. Size is stated for part of the rows, as once, few or many counts, or as a class when the clone is expanded.

>NA|TRBD2|TRBJ2-1|TRBV19
CASSIGLAGGIPYNEQFF
TGTGCCAGTAGTATAGGGTTGGCGGGAGGGATACCCTACAATGAGCAGTTCTTC
>once|TRBD1|TRBJ1-2|TRBV5-1
CASSLDRPNYGYTF
TGCGCCAGCAGCCTGGACAGGCCGAACTATGGCTACACCTTC
>NA|NA|TRBJ1-1|TRBV20-1
CRGDGPTEAFF
TGCAGAGGGGACGGACCCACTGAAGCTTTCTTT
>NA|TRBD1|TRBJ2-7|TRBV6-1
CASSEAVQGARVREQYF
TGTGCCAGCAGTGAAGCGGTGCAGGGGGCGCGGGTTCGCGAGCAGTACTTC
>NA|NA|TRBJ1-4|TRBV6-1
CASSESTLDRGRKEKLFF
TGTGCCAGCAGTGAATCGACCCTCGACCGGGGGAGAAAGGAAAAACTGTTTTTT
>NA|TRBD1|TRBJ2-7|TRBV5-1
CASSSTGVLAYEQYF
TGCGCCAGCAGCTCGACAGGGGTGTTGGCCTACGAGCAGTACTTC
>NA|NA|TRBJ1-5|TRBV11-2
CASSFEGQPQHF
TGTGCCAGCAGCTTCGAAGGTCAGCCCCAGCATTTT
>NA|TRBD1|TRBJ1-4|TRBV5-6
CASSRGTVLEKLFF
TGTGCCAGCAGCCGCGGGACAGTACTTGAAAAACTGTTTTTT
>NA|NA|TRBJ2-3|TRBV5-1
CASSSGLPTDTQYF
TGCGCCAGCAGCTCGGGACTCCCGACGGATACGCAGTATTTT
>NA|TRBD1|TRBJ2-5|TRBV4-1
CASSQGIVGQLETQYF
TGCGCCAGCAGCCAAGGTATTGTGGGACAGCTAGAGACCCAGTACTTC
>NA|NA|TRBJ2-2|TRBV5-4
CASSPGDTGELFF
TGTGCCAGCTCGCCGGGGGACACCGGGGAGCTGTTTTTT
>NA|NA|TRBJ2-3|TRBV5-4
CASSLEGASTDTQYF
TGTGCCAGCAGCTTGGAGGGTGCTAGCACAGATACGCAGTATTTT
>NA|NA|TRBJ1-1|TRBV27
CASSFQGWNTEAFF
TGTGCCAGCAGTTTCCAGGGCTGGAACACTGAAGCTTTCTTT
>NA|NA|TRBJ1-4|TRBV29-1
CSASGGTNEKLFF
TGCAGCGCCTCCGGGGGGACTAATGAAAAACTGTTTTTT
>NA|NA|TRBJ1-1|TRBV7-8
CASSLVGDTPNTEAFF
TGTGCCAGCAGCTTAGTGGGCGACACCCCGAACACTGAAGCTTTCTTT
>once|NA|TRBJ2-7|TRBV5-1
CASTRLGVDEQYF
TGCGCCAGCACCCGCCTGGGGGTCGACGAGCAGTACTTC
>NA|NA|TRBJ2-1|TRBV27
CASFTVYTRDEQFF
TGTGCCAGCTTTACCGTCTATACTCGGGATGAGCAGTTCTTC
>NA|NA|TRBJ1-5|TRBV5-5
CASSPHEGRNQPQHF
TGTGCCAGCAGCCCACACGAGGGAAGAAATCAGCCCCAGCATTTT
>NA|NA|TRBJ1-2|TRBV9
CASSPNAANYGYTF
TGTGCCAGCAGCCCAAACGCAGCTAACTATGGCTACACCTTC
>NA|NA|TRBJ2-1|TRBV2
CASSTGPGGDEQFF
TGTGCCAGCAGTACAGGGCCCGGGGGCGATGAGCAGTTCTTC
>NA|NA|TRBJ1-5|TRBV19
CASSIGRGGPNQPQHF
TGTGCCAGTAGTATTGGGCGGGGGGGGCCTAATCAGCCCCAGCATTTT
>NA|TRBD1|TRBJ2-7|TRBV15
CATSRRSGQGFNEQYF
TGTGCCACCAGCAGGCGTTCGGGACAGGGATTCAACGAGCAGTACTTC
>once|TRBD1|TRBJ2-7|TRBV7-2
CASKGGREQYF
TGTGCCAGCAAAGGGGGCCGCGAGCAGTACTTC
>NA|NA|TRBJ2-7|TRBV5-6
CASSLGGGLLGYEQYF
TGTGCCAGCAGCTTGGGTGGTGGACTACTGGGTTACGAGCAGTACTTC
>once|TRBD1|TRBJ2-6|TRBV4-1
CASSQQQGPRSGANVLTF
TGCGCCAGCAGCCAACAACAGGGGCCTCGCTCTGGGGCCAACGTCCTGACTTTC
>NA|NA|TRBJ2-3|TRBV18
CASSPRLVDTDTQYF
TGTGCCAGCTCACCGCGGCTAGTTGACACAGATACGCAGTATTTT
>NA|NA|TRBJ1-5|TRBV6-6
CASSKGSNQPQHF
TGTGCCAGCAGTAAAGGAAGCAATCAGCCCCAGCATTTT
>NA|NA|TRBJ1-2|TRBV4-1
CASSQVAGTNYGYTF
TGCGCCAGCAGCCAAGTGGCAGGAACTAACTATGGCTACACCTTC
>NA|NA|TRBJ1-3|TRBV11-2
CASSLDVWQGGRTIYF
TGTGCCAGCAGCTTAGATGTATGGCAGGGAGGACGGACCATATATTTT
>NA|NA|TRBJ2-1|TRBV18
CASSPGRSSYNEQFF
TGTGCCAGCTCCCCGGGACGGAGCTCCTACAATGAGCAGTTCTTC
>NA|NA|TRBJ1-3|TRBV6-1
CASSERVGNTIYF
TGTGCCAGCAGTGAAAGGGTTGGAAACACCATATATTTT
>NA|TRBD2|TRBJ2-7|TRBV5-1
CASSLEASGLAPQEQYF
TGCGCCAGCAGCTTGGAGGCATCCGGACTAGCGCCCCAGGAGCAGTACTTC
>NA|NA|TRBJ1-4|TRBV4-1
CASSLIYATNEKLFF
TGCGCCAGCAGCCTGATCTACGCAACTAATGAAAAACTGTTTTTT
>NA|NA|TRBJ2-7|TRBV14
CASSQLYEQYF
TGTGCCAGCAGCCAACTTTACGAGCAGTACTTC
>NA|TRBD1|TRBJ2-1|TRBV10-3
CAISDSGTGVNEQFF
TGTGCCATCAGTGACTCCGGGACAGGGGTCAATGAGCAGTTCTTC
>NA|NA|TRBJ2-1|TRBV9
CASSVVGLDEQFF
TGTGCCAGCAGCGTAGTGGGTTTAGATGAGCAGTTCTTC
>NA|NA|TRBJ1-2|TRBV10-3
CAISDVGRGYTF
TGTGCCATCAGTGATGTAGGGAGAGGCTACACCTTC
>NA|NA|TRBJ2-2|TRBV6-1
CASSEDGRYTGELFF
TGTGCCAGCAGTGAGGACGGTAGATACACCGGGGAGCTGTTTTTT
>NA|NA|TRBJ2-5|TRBV7-9
CASSLARARQRAATQYF
TGTGCCAGCAGCTTAGCGAGGGCACGGCAGCGAGCAGCGACCCAGTACTTC
>NA|NA|TRBJ2-5|TRBV5-1
CASSLVGTGQETQYF
TGCGCCAGCAGCTTGGTAGGCACCGGACAAGAGACCCAGTACTTC
>NA|TRBD2|TRBJ2-7|TRBV2
CASRGRTSGRYEQYF
TGTGCCAGCAGGGGCCGGACTAGCGGGAGATACGAGCAGTACTTC
>NA|NA|TRBJ2-2|TRBV5-1
CASSLGQAGTGELFF
TGCGCCAGCAGCTTGGGGCAGGCGGGCACCGGGGAGCTGTTTTTT
>NA|TRBD1|TRBJ1-2|TRBV6-5
CASSYSWGQGHGYTF
TGTGCCAGCAGTTACTCGTGGGGACAGGGCCATGGCTACACCTTC
>NA|NA|TRBJ2-1|TRBV11-2
CASRPLRGFFPGEQFF
TGTGCCAGCAGACCCCTTAGGGGGTTTTTTCCTGGGGAGCAGTTCTTC
>NA|NA|TRBJ2-7|TRBV2
CASSDQPEGAGPAYEQYF
TGTGCCAGCAGTGATCAACCAGAGGGGGCGGGGCCGGCCTACGAGCAGTACTTC
>NA|NA|TRBJ2-2|TRBV5-1
CASSFYPGDTGELFF
TGCGCCAGCAGCTTTTATCCGGGAGACACCGGGGAGCTGTTTTTT
>NA|TRBD2|TRBJ2-1|TRBV29-1
CSVDLLAGGRDEQFF
TGCAGCGTTGACCTGCTCGCGGGAGGGAGGGATGAGCAGTTCTTC
>NA|NA|TRBJ1-1|TRBV10-2
CASSILGEAFF
NA
>NA|TRBD1|TRBJ1-4|TRBV18
CASSMGQLSTNEKLFF
TGTGCCAGCTCAATGGGACAGCTATCAACTAATGAAAAACTGTTTTTT